This T cell receptor beta chain was sequenced for a study of regulatory T cells in long-lasting Graves disease. Broader study findings: Graves' patients with persistent disease showed TCR diversity lower than patients newly diagnosed.

Construction of the TCR beta libraries employed iRepertoire HTBI primers in conjunction with Arm-PCR of CDR3 regions. Each CDR3 protein gets one entry after TCRdb re-called the multiplex PCR reads with MiXCR. The sample has approximately 470,000 distinct CDR3 sequences, around 20% seen once. The time point here: persistent/refractory GD, antithyroid drugs over 5 years with positive TRAb. TCR sequences were obtained from RNA taken from PBMCs. This clonotype was recorded at least ten times. Antigen unknown. The sequencing used peripheral blood mononuclear cells (PBMCs), collected when the disease was refractory, from a patient treated with antithyroid drugs. The sequence came from a female donor with Graves disease.

CDR3 coding DNA: TGTGCCAGCAGCGACCCGGACAGGGACGGCTATGGCTACACCTTC. This translates into CASSDPDRDGYGYTF. This chain links TRBV6-1 with TRBJ1-2; 8 nucleotides match TRBD1. CDR3 length equals 15 residues. Germline CDR1 MNHNS, CDR2 SASEGT. The junction had 10 bases not matched to a gene; V was cut back by 6 bases and J by 4 bases.